This TCR beta chain was sequenced in a study of patients and donors after allogeneic stem cell transplantation. In its sample, this clonotype was seen many times. The CDR3 runs to 13 residues. V was shortened by 4 bases and J by 8 bases, with 12 bases between the two germline ends. The V gene's germline CDR1 is SQVTM and CDR2 ANQGSEA. One entry per CDR3 protein results from TCRdb running MiXCR on the RT-PCR reads. The repertoire includes 200,000 to 250,000 distinct CDR3 sequences, over 12% of them detected once, and 11% sits in the top ten. The chain couples TRBV29-1 to TRBJ1-6, with D uncertain. This receptor was identified in a human donor who was either an allogeneic HSCT recipient or a stem cell or donor lymphocyte infusion donor (not recorded which). It is not recorded whose cells these are; they may come from a transplant donor. Material: blood, either unsorted or a sorted T cell fraction (not recorded which). The CDR3 sequence: CSVGRTSDSPLHF. In DNA, the CDR3 is TGCAGCGTTGGGCGTACGTCTGATTCACCCCTCCACTTT.